This T cell receptor beta chain derives from a study of blood T cell repertoires in COVID-19. Overall study: PBMCs, B-cell-depleted T cells, or T cells provided the cDNA or gDNA that made up the material.

Methods used by the authors: Reference gene primer amplification gave estimated nucleated cell counts. Method: immunoSEQ multiplex PCR; TCRdb's copy keeps in-frame clones and lacks some. The V and J calls and clone size come from that table; D and trimming were worked out from the DNA. The table shows fewer than 250,000 clones, with around 80% occurring only once. V trimming: 3 bases; J trimming: 1 base; junction bases outside the gene matches: 11. The germline V gene encodes CDR1 DFQATT and CDR2 SNEGSKA (reference sequence). The CDR3 covers 16 residues. This clone has only a few counts. The receptor comes from a woman aged 45-65 years with acute or convalescent COVID-19. The chain has TRBV20-1 and TRBJ1-1; TRBD1 matches 7 bases. Sequenced material: peripheral blood. DNA of the CDR3: TGCAGTGCTAGTCAATTTACAGGGGCCCGGAACACTGAAGCTTTCTTT. Its protein product is CSASQFTGARNTEAFF.